The 25 T cell receptor beta chains listed next were all sequenced from one sample in a study of cytomegalovirus exposure and HLA in healthy donors. Primers included in the PCR were 60 Vbeta and 13 Jbeta primers. Method: immunoSEQ multiplex PCR; TCRdb's copy keeps in-frame clones and lacks some. The sample has 150,000 to 200,000 clones, around 80% seen once. Sequenced sample: PBMCs. All receptors derive from a girl aged 10 to 17 in good health and CMV-seropositive.

The rearrangement joins TRBV30 to TRBJ1-2; D is perhaps TRBD1 (6 bases). CDR3 length: 12 amino acids. V was trimmed by 1 base and J by 8 bases, leaving 11 bases between them. Looked up from germline, CDR1 is GTSNPN and CDR2 is SVGIG (reference sequence). The CDR3 region is CAWSAGAQGYTF. In DNA form, the CDR3 reads TGTGCCTGGAGTGCAGGGGCTCAGGGCTACACCTTC.

The genes are TRBV19 and TRBJ1-1; D is ambiguous. Germline CDR1 reads LNHDA; CDR2 reads SQIVND (reference sequence). V gave up 7 bases and J gave up 4 bases, with 10 bases separating them. This CDR3 is 12 amino acids long. The CDR3 DNA follows: TGTGCCAGTACTCGGGGAGCCACTGAAGCTTTCTTT. Its protein is CASTRGATEAFF.

This chain uses TRBV6-5 with TRBJ2-7, with D tentatively TRBD1 (6 bases). V lost 7 bases, J lost 0 bases, and 16 bases lay in between. Germline CDR1 reads MNHEY; CDR2 reads SVGAGI. The CDR3 is 15 residues long. The CDR3 DNA reads TGTGCCAGCACCGCAGGGGTGGGTACCTCCTACGAGCAGTACTTC. It yields the protein CASTAGVGTSYEQYF.

This clone has only a few counts. The chain uses TRBV5-6 and TRBJ1-2; D unresolved. V gave up 0 bases and J gave up 7 bases, with 19 bases separating them. In germline, CDR1 is SGHDT, CDR2 YYEEEE. This CDR3 comprises 16 residues. The chain's CDR3 is CASSLGQSGPTFGYTF. CDR3 DNA: TGTGCCAGCAGCTTGGGCCAAAGCGGGCCGACCTTTGGCTACACCTTC.

J is TRBJ1-2 and V is TRBV27; the D is unclear. The germline V gene encodes CDR1 MNHEY and CDR2 SMNVEV (reference sequence). Trimming stripped 2 bases from V and 4 bases from J, with 8 bases between. CDR3 length: 13 residues. This CDR3 is CASSLGSSYGYTF. The CDR3 DNA reads TGTGCCAGCAGTTTAGGCTCAAGCTATGGCTACACCTTC.

The genes are TRBV4-1 and TRBJ2-7; TRBD1 matches 9 bases. This CDR3 is built from 16 residues. J was trimmed by 0 bases and V by 5 bases; bases with no gene match: 8. The germline V gene has CDR1 MGHRA and CDR2 YSYEKL. The CDR3 coding sequence is TGCGCCAGCAGCTCCCACTCGGGACAGGGCTCCTACGAGCAGTACTTC. Encoded protein: CASSSHSGQGSYEQYF.

The rearrangement uses TRBV16 and TRBJ2-5; 8 positions agree with TRBD2. Germline V CDR1 and CDR2: KGHSY, FQNENV. The CDR3 is 13 residues long. In DNA, the CDR3 is TGTGCTTCGAGAGCGGGAGCCCAAGAGACCCAGTACTTC. Its translation: CASRAGAQETQYF.

The chain joins TRBV6-1 to TRBJ1-4, with 9 bases fitting TRBD1. The V segment lost 4 bases and the J segment 4 bases; nucleotides outside the gene matches: 4. Looked up from germline, CDR1 is MNHNS and CDR2 is SASEGT. The CDR3 spans 15 residues. The CDR3 here is CASSAGQGYNEKLFF. In nucleotides, the CDR3 is TGTGCCAGCAGTGCGGGACAGGGCTATAATGAAAAACTGTTTTTT.

The rearrangement uses TRBV10-1 and TRBJ1-1; D perhaps matches TRBD1 (6 bases). The CDR3 sequence is 13 residues long. V dropped 7 bases and J dropped 8 bases, with 17 bases sitting between them. Germline values: CDR1 WNHNN, CDR2 SYGVQD (reference sequence). Here the CDR3 reads CASKFSQTGEAFF. CDR3 nucleotide sequence: TGCGCCAGCAAATTCTCGCAAACAGGGGAAGCTTTCTTT.

This clone has just a few counts. The V and J genes are TRBV6-6 and TRBJ2-5; TRBD2 might be the D (5 bases). The CDR3 consists of 14 residues. CDR1 is MNHNY, CDR2 SVGAGI, per germline (reference sequence). Trimming pared 4 bases from V and 5 bases from J, leaving 14 bases between. The CDR3 here is CASSFGEGRETQYF. The CDR3 DNA sequence: TGTGCCAGCAGTTTCGGGGAAGGGCGCGAGACCCAGTACTTC.

V usage is TRBV5-4 and J usage is TRBJ2-2, with 9 nucleotides matching TRBD2. CDR3 length: 16 residues. V lost 3 bases to trimming and J lost 0 bases; unmatched junction nucleotides: 3. CDR1 is SGHNT and CDR2 is YYREEE in the germline V gene (reference sequence). This CDR3 is CASSSTSGPNTGELFF. The DNA of the CDR3 is TGTGCCAGCAGCTCAACTAGCGGGCCGAACACCGGGGAGCTGTTTTTT.

The CDR3 spells CASSVGTPSSYNEQFF. CDR3 nucleotides: TGTGCCAGCAGTGTCGGGACTCCGAGCTCCTACAATGAGCAGTTCTTC. The chain recombines TRBV25-1 with TRBJ2-1, with D possibly being TRBD2 (6 bases). The germline V and J ends were trimmed by 4 bases and 0 bases, with 13 bases remaining between them. There are 16 residues in the CDR3. Germline loops: CDR1 MGHDK, CDR2 SYGVNS.

CDR3 protein: CASSEVGQGAYGAFF. The CDR3 DNA is TGTGCCAGCAGCGAGGTGGGTCAGGGGGCTTATGGAGCTTTCTTT. The genes are TRBV9 and TRBJ1-1, with 8 positions matching TRBD1. The CDR3 is made up of 15 amino acids. The V gene end was trimmed by 3 bases and the J gene end by 10 bases; junction bases not matched to a gene: 14. CDR1 is SGDLS, CDR2 YYNGEE, per germline.

This chain links TRBV10-3 with TRBJ2-7, with D unclear. The CDR3 is 16 amino acids. Germline CDR1 is ENHRY and CDR2 is SYGVKD. Trimming left V 2 bases short and J 0 bases short, with 14 bases between. The CDR3 loop reads CAISEAKLSHSYEQYF. The CDR3 bases are TGTGCCATCAGTGAGGCCAAACTAAGTCACTCCTACGAGCAGTACTTC.

The V gene is TRBV4-1, the J gene TRBJ2-7, with 8 bases lining up with TRBD1. The V segment lost 1 base and the J segment 1 base; nucleotides outside the gene matches: 3. Germline V CDR1 and CDR2: MGHRA, YSYEKL. This CDR3 contains 15 residues. The CDR3 DNA reads as TGCGCCAGCAGCCAAGGACAGGGGATGTCCTACGAGCAGTACTTC. Translation: CASSQGQGMSYEQYF.

V usage is TRBV15 and J usage is TRBJ2-6; D is unclear. Looked up from germline, CDR1 is LNHNV and CDR2 is YYDKDF (reference sequence). The length of the CDR3 is 14 residues. Trimming shortened V by 5 bases and J by 4 bases, and 9 bases separated the two germline ends. This chain's CDR3 is CATSLRSGANVLTF. In DNA form, the CDR3 reads TGTGCCACCAGCCTGAGATCCGGGGCCAACGTCCTGACTTTC.

The chain joins TRBV12-5 to TRBJ2-3; a weak D match, TRBD2 (5 bases). CDR3 size: 16 residues. V was pared by 0 bases and J by 2 bases, with 12 bases between. CDR1 is LGHNT, CDR2 FRNRAP, per germline. The CDR3 DNA reads TGTGCTAGTGGTTTGGTACTAGGCCAGGCCACAGATACGCAGTATTTT. Its protein product is CASGLVLGQATDTQYF.

The J gene is TRBJ1-1, the V gene TRBV11-2; no reliable D call. This CDR3 is 14 amino acids long. The V end was cut by 0 bases, the J end by 2 bases, with 7 bases between. Germline assignment: CDR1 SGHAT and CDR2 FQNNGV. CDR3 in amino acids: CASSLDNSNTEAFF. In nucleotides, the CDR3 is TGTGCCAGCAGCTTAGATAACAGCAACACTGAAGCTTTCTTT. Full variable domain (remainder filled in from reference TRBV11-2 and TRBJ1-1): EAGVAQSPRYKIIEKRQSVAFWCNPISGHATLYWYQQILGQGPKLLIQFQNNGVVDDSQLPKDRFSAERLKGVDSTLKIQPAKLEDSAVYLCASSLDNSNTEAFFGQGTRLTVV.

The rearrangement links TRBV6-1 to TRBJ1-5; TRBD1 aligns across 10 bases. Trimming took 4 bases from V and 0 from J; bases not matched to a gene: 9. Germline V gives CDR1 MNHNS, CDR2 SASEGT. The CDR3 covers 18 residues. For the CDR3, the DNA is TGTGCCAGCAGTGGTGGGACAGGGGACCCATATAGCAATCAGCCCCAGCATTTT. As protein: CASSGGTGDPYSNQPQHF.

The chain links TRBV12-5 to TRBJ2-1; D call uncertain. The V end was cut by 5 bases, the J end by 3 bases, with 5 bases between. The CDR3 runs 12 residues. Germline CDR1 reads LGHNT; CDR2 reads FRNRAP. The CDR3 nucleotides read TGTGCTAGTGGTCCCTACTACAATGAGCAGTTCTTC. Its protein product is CASGPYYNEQFF.

The rearrangement uses TRBV5-1 and TRBJ2-2; TRBD2 might be the D (6 bases). Germline lookup yields CDR1 SGHRS and CDR2 YFSETQ. The V and J ends lost 4 bases and 4 bases respectively, with 26 bases between them. The CDR3 contains 19 residues. The CDR3 sequence is CASSTYPGPRTRGTGELFF. The CDR3 bases are TGCGCCAGCAGCACTTATCCGGGACCCCGAACGCGGGGCACCGGGGAGCTGTTTTTT.

The chain links TRBV29-1 to TRBJ2-7, with D uncertain. V lost 0 bases and J lost 1, with 4 bases in between. This CDR3 has 12 amino acids. Germline V gives CDR1 SQVTM, CDR2 ANQGSEA. As DNA, the CDR3 is TGCAGCGTTGAAGATCGTTCCTACGAGCAGTACTTC. Its translation is CSVEDRSYEQYF.

The chain uses TRBV29-1 and TRBJ2-2; 10 positions match TRBD2. The V and J ends lost 5 bases and 1 base, in that order; junction bases with no gene match: 13. This CDR3 region has 18 residues. Germline V gene sequence: CDR1 SQVTM, CDR2 ANQGSEA. The CDR3 sequence is CSVKPGSSGRRNTGELFF. CDR3 sequence (DNA): TGCAGCGTTAAACCGGGAAGTAGCGGGAGGAGGAACACCGGGGAGCTGTTTTTT.

The chain is built from TRBV19 and TRBJ1-1, with 8 nucleotides matching TRBD1. Trimming at V came to 1 base and at J to 4 bases, leaving 8 bases not matched to a gene. Germline V gives CDR1 LNHDA, CDR2 SQIVND (reference sequence). The CDR3 has 16 amino acids. The CDR3 is CASSIGRTGRFTEAFF. The CDR3 nucleotides read TGTGCCAGTAGTATAGGGCGGACAGGGCGATTCACTGAAGCTTTCTTT.

V and J are TRBV7-9 and TRBJ2-3; TRBD2 is a possible D gene (6 bases). The CDR3 loop spans 12 amino acids. With 8 bases removed from V and 5 bases from J, the gap between germline ends came to 11 bases. The germline CDR1 and CDR2 sequences are SEHNR and FQNEAQ (reference sequence). CDR3 sequence reads: CASRSAGDTQYF. CDR3 DNA sequence: TGTGCCAGCCGGTCAGCGGGAGATACGCAGTATTTT.